The clone carrying this TCR beta chain was observed a few times. Its antigen is still unknown. This sample was included in a study of identical twins. V was pared by 3 bases and J by 6 bases, with 13 bases of the junction left unmatched. Germline lookup yields CDR1 DFQATT and CDR2 SNEGSKA (reference sequence). The CDR3 runs 15 residues. Whole-study results and caveats: Models predicted less out-of-frame TCR alpha sharing in monozygotic twins than was found.

TCRdb re-called the 5' RACE reads through MiXCR, storing one row per CDR3 protein. Counted here are approximately 630,000 distinct CDR3 sequences, 7.1% occurring once; the ten biggest clones make up around 1.6%. This sample also appeared in a second study, on yellow fever vaccine responses in identical twins.

The chain joins TRBV20-1 to TRBJ1-2, with 7 bases identical to TRBD1. This clonotype was obtained from a woman under 30 in good health. Sequenced input: PBMCs. The CDR3 protein is CSASLPNRGQDGYTF. The CDR3, as DNA: TGCAGTGCTAGTCTTCCTAACAGGGGTCAGGATGGCTACACCTTC.